This paragraph reports one T cell receptor (beta chain). Antigen unknown. This sample was included in a study of cytomegalovirus exposure and HLA in healthy donors. In the study overall: Caucasian-associated ancestry cluster membership applied to less than 85% of several hundred genotyped donors.

The CDR3 covers 12 residues. Germline CDR1 and CDR2: GTSNPN and SVGIG (reference sequence). Trimming left V 0 bases short and J 6 bases short, with 7 bases between. Study outcomes and limitations: Presence/absence results assume similar sequencing depth per donor, which may not hold.

With 60 Vbeta and 13 Jbeta primers, the PCR was carried out. The repertoire was sequenced with immunoSEQ multiplex PCR; TCRdb's copy has only in-frame clones and lacks some. The sample gives around 100,000 clones, roughly three quarters of which show up once; 3.5% to 4.5% is in the top ten. This clonotype was obtained from a middle-aged man in good health and CMV-seropositive. This chain connects TRBV30 to TRBJ2-3, with D hard to call. Sequenced sample: PBMCs. The CDR3 bases are TGTGCCTGGAGTGTAACCGGGGATACGCAGTATTTT. Translated, it gives CAWSVTGDTQYF.